This TCR beta chain was sequenced during a study of Graves' ophthalmopathy and Graves' hyperthyroidism. Ophthalmopathy donors showed moderate-to-severe activity, CAS ≥3, NOSPECS ≥4 and a duration under 3 months. PBMCs were obtained from 8.5 to 10 ml of fresh peripheral blood. The CDR3 is 15 residues long. Germline V gene data show CDR1 as MNHEY and CDR2 as SVGAGI. The ends lost 6 bases at V and 0 bases at J; junction bases unmatched: 4. With respect to this clonotype: Its specificity is unknown.

Amplification of TCR beta CDR3 regions used RNA transcripts. An opening RT-PCR round employed HTBI primers and preceded a second-round multiplex PCR. TCRdb re-called the multiplex PCR reads through MiXCR, storing one row per CDR3 protein. The sample consists of about 14,000 distinct CDR3 sequences, about 50% of them appearing once. Regarding the study as a whole: For predicting ophthalmopathy progression, the model had about 64% sensitivity and approximately 77% specificity.

The sample taken for sequencing was peripheral blood. The TCR originated in a woman aged 30 to 39 with Graves' ophthalmopathy. This chain connects TRBV6-5 to TRBJ2-1; 8 bases align to TRBD2. The CDR3 protein is CASRRAGVSYNEQFF. DNA for the CDR3: TGTGCCAGCAGACGAGCGGGGGTCTCCTACAATGAGCAGTTCTTC.